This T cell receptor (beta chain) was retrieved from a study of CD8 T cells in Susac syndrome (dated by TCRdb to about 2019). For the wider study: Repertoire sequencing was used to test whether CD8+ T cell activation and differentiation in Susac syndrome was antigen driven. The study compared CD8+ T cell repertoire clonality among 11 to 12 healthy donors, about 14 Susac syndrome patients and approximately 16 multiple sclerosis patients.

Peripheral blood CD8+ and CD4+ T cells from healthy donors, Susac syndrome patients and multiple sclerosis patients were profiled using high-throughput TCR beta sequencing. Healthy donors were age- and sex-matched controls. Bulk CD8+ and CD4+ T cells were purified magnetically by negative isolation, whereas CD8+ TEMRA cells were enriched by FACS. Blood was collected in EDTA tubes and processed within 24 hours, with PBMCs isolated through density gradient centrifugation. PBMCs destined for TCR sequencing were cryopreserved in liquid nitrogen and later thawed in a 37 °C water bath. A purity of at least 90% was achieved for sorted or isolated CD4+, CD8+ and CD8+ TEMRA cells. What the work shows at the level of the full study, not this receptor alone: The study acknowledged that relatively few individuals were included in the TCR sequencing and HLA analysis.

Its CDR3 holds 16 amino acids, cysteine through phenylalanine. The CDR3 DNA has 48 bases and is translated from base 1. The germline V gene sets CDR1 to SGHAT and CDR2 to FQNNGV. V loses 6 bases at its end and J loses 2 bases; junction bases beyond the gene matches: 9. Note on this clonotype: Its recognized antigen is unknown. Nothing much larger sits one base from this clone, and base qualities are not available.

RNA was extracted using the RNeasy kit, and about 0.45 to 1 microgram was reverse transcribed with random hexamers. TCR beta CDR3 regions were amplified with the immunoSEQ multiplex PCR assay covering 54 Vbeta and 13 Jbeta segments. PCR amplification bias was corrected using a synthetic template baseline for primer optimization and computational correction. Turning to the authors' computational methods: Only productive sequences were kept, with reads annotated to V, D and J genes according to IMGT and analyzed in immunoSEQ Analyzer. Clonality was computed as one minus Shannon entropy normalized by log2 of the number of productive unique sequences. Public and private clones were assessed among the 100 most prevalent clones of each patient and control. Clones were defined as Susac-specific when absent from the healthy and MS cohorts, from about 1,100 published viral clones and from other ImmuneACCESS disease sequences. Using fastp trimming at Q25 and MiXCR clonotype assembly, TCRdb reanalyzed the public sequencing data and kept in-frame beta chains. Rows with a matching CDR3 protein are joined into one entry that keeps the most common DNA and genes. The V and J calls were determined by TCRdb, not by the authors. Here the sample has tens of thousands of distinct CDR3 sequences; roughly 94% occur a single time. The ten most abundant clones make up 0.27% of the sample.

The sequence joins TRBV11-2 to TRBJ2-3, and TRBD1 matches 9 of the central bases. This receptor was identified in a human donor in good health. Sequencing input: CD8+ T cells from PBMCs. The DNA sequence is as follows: TGTGCCAGCAGACTAGCCTGGGACAGGGACACAGATACGCAGTATTTT. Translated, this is CASRLAWDRDTDTQYF. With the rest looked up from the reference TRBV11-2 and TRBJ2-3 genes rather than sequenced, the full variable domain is EAGVAQSPRYKIIEKRQSVAFWCNPISGHATLYWYQQILGQGPKLLIQFQNNGVVDDSQLPKDRFSAERLKGVDSTLKIQPAKLEDSAVYLCASRLAWDRDTDTQYFGPGTRLTVL.